Given below is one TCR beta chain in context. Its antigen is undetermined. The V gene's germline CDR1 is SGHDN and CDR2 FVKESK. The CDR3 is made up of 16 amino acids. Trimming cost V 1 base and J 3 bases, with 16 bases left between them. The data were taken from a study of shared clonotypes between healthy human individuals. Whole-study results and caveats: Some naive CD4 clonotypes, roughly 4.7%, turned up in common across a handful of donors.

TCRdb keeps only in-frame clones here, not all; method: immunoSEQ multiplex PCR. The repertoire holds 2.5 million or so clones, with just over 90% as singletons. The chain carries TRBV14 and TRBJ2-7, with D possibly being TRBD1 (5 bases). The receptor was derived from a man younger than 35 in good health. Sequencing was performed on naive CD4+ T cells sorted from blood. Subset: CD45RA+ positively selected. CDR3 nucleotides: TGTGCCAGCAGCCAAGTAAGGACACTATACCTCTACGAGCAGTACTTC. As protein: CASSQVRTLYLYEQYF.